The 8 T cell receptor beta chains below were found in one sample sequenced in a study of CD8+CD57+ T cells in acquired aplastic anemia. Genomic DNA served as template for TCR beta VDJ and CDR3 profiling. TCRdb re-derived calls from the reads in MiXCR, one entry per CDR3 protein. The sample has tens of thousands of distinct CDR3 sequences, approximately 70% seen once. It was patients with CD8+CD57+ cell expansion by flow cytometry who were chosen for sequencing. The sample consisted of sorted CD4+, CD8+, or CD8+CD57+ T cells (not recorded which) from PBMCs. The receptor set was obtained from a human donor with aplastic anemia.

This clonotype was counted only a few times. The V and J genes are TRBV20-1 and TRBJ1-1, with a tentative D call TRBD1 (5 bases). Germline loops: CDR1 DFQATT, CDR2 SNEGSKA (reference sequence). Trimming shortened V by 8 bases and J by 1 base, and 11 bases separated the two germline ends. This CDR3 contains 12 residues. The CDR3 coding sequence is TGCAGTCCGGGGACGTCGAACACTGAAGCTTTCTTT. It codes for CSPGTSNTEAFF.

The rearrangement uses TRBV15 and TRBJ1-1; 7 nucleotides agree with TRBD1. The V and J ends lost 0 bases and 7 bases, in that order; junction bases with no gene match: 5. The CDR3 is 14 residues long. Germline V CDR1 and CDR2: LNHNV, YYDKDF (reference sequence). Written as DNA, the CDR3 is TGTGCCACCAGCAGAGAGAGGGGGCTAGGTGAAGCTTTCTTT. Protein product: CATSRERGLGEAFF.

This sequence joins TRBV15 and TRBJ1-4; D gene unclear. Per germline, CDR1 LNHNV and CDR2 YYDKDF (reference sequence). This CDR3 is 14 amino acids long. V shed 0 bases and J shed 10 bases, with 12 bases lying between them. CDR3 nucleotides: TGTGCCACCAGCAGAGATCGGGAGCCAGGAAAACTGTTTTTT. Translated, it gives CATSRDREPGKLFF.

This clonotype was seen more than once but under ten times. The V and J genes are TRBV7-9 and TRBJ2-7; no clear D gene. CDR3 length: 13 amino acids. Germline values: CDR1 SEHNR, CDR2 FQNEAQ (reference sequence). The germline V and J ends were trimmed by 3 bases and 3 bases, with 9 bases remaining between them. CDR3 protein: CASSLGILYEQYF. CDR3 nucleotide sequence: TGTGCCAGCAGCTTGGGCATTCTCTACGAGCAGTACTTC.

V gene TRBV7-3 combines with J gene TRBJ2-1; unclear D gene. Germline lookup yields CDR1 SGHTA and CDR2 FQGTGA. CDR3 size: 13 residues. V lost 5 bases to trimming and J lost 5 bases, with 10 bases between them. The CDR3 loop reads CASSPTNNNEQFF. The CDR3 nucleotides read TGTGCCAGCAGCCCTACCAACAACAATGAGCAGTTCTTC.

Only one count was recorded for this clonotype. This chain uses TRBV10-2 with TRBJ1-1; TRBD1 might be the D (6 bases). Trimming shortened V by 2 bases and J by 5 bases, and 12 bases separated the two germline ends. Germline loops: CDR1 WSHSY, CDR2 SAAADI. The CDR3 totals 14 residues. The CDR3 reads CASSENRVATEAFF. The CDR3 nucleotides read TGCGCCAGCAGTGAGAACAGGGTTGCGACTGAAGCTTTCTTT.

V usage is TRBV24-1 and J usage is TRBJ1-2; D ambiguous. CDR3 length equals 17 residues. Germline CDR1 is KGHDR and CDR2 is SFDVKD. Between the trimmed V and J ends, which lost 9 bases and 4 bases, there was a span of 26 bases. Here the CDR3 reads CATFDESGGKDGYGYTF. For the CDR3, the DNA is TGTGCCACCTTCGATGAGAGCGGCGGAAAGGATGGCTATGGCTACACCTTC.

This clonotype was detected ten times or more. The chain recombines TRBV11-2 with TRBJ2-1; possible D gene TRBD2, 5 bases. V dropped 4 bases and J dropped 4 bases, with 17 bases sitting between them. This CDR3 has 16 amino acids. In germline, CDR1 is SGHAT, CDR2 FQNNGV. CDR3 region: CASSYGLDGSYNEQFF. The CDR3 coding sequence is TGTGCCAGCAGCTATGGACTCGACGGGTCTTACAATGAGCAGTTCTTC.